This T cell receptor beta chain was documented in a study of T-cell reconstitution after alpha-beta-depleted transplantation in children. TCRbeta library construction was performed incorporating unique molecular identifiers. TCRdb reanalysed the PCR reads using MiXCR and keeps one entry per CDR3 protein. The data show about 270,000 distinct CDR3 sequences, approximately 9.8% seen once. This clonotype was recorded a few times. Trimming stripped 0 bases from V and 7 bases from J, with 5 bases between. CDR3 length equals 12 residues. Germline CDR1 reads LGHDT; CDR2 reads YNNKEL (reference sequence). The receptor was isolated from a human donor who donated a stem cell graft to a child with SCID. Here the sequenced sample was PBMCs from the stem cell graft donor, taken from the stem cell graft. This chain links TRBV3-1 with TRBJ2-3; D gene ambiguous. CDR3 loop: CASSQDGYTQYF. For the CDR3, the DNA is TGTGCCAGCAGCCAAGATGGGTATACGCAGTATTTT.